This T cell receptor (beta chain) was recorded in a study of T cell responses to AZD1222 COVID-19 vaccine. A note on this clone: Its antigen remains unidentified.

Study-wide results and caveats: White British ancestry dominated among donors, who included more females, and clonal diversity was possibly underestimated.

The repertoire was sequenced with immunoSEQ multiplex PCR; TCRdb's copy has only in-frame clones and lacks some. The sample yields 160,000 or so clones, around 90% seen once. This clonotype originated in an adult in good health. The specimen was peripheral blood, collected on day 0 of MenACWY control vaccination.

The CDR3 DNA is TGTGCCCTCTCACATCGTAACCTCCCCGAGCAGTACTTC. Amino acid sequence: CALSHRNLPEQYF. The rearrangement joins TRBV7-9 to TRBJ2-7; D unclear. The CDR3 has 13 amino acids. V shed 11 bases and J shed 6 bases, with 20 bases lying between them. Germline V lookup: CDR1 SEHNR, CDR2 FQNEAQ (reference sequence). Full variable domain (remainder filled in from reference TRBV7-9 and TRBJ2-7): DTGVSQNPRHKITKRGQNVTFRCDPISEHNRLYWYRQTLGQGPEFLTYFQNEAQLEKSRLLSDRFSAERPKGSFSTLEIQRTEQGDSAMYLCALSHRNLPEQYFGPGTRLTVT.